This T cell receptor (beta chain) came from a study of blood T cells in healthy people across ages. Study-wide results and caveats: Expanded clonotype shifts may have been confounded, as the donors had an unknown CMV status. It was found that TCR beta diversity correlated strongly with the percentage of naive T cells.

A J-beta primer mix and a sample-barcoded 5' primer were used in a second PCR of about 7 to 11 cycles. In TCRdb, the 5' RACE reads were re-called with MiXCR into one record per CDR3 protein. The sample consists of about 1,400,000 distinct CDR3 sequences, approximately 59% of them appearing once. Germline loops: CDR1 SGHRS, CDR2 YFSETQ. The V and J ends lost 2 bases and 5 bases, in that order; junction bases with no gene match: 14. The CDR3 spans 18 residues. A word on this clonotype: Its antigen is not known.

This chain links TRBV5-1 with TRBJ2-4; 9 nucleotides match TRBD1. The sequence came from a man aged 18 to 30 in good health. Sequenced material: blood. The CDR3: CASSFGDRASYAQNIQYF. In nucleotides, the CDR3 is TGCGCCAGCAGCTTTGGGGACAGGGCCTCATACGCCCAAAACATTCAGTACTTC.